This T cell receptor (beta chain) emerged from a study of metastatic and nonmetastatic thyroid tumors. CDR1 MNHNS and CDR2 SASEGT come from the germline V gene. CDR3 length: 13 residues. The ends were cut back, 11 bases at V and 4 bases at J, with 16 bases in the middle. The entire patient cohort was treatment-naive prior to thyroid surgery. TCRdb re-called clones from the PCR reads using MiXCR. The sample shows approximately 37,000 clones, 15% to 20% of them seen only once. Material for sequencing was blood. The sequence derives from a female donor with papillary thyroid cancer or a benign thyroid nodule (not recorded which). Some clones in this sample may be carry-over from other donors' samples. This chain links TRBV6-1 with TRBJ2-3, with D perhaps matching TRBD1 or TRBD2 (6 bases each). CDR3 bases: TGTGCCTCGGGGGCCGGAGGGGCAGATACGCAGTATTTT. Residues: CASGAGGADTQYF.